This TCR beta chain was retrieved from a study of fetal regulatory T cell absence and autoimmunity. With 4 bases removed from V and 0 bases from J, the gap between germline ends came to 15 bases. Germline assignment: CDR1 SGHNT and CDR2 YYREEE (reference sequence). CDR3 length: 16 amino acids. Repertoires were generated with immunoSEQ multiplex PCR, while TCRdb's copy carries only in-frame clones and drops some. The sample lists approximately 94,000 clones, 72% occurring once. Sequenced input: pancreas tissue. This chain connects TRBV5-4 to TRBJ2-3, with D unclear. This sequence originates from a male donor with IPEX syndrome. This CDR3 is CASSPGGPLSTDTQYF. The CDR3 DNA reads TGTGCCAGCAGCCCCGGCGGTCCTCTTAGCACAGATACGCAGTATTTT.